This TCR beta chain was identified during a study of blood T cell repertoires in COVID-19. Study background: Spain, Italy and the United States supplied samples that represented acute and convalescent COVID-19. Sources were T cells, B-cell-depleted T cells, or PBMCs; the material itself was cDNA or gDNA.

The length of the CDR3 is 12 residues. Germline V gene sequence: CDR1 SGHRS, CDR2 YFSETQ. Authors' data handling: Using reference gene primer amplification, nucleated cell counts were estimated. Sequencing was performed with immunoSEQ multiplex PCR; in TCRdb, only in-frame clones are kept and a portion is missing. The DNA gave D and trimming, while V, J and clone size come from that table. Of fewer than 130,000 clones listed, approximately 67% are singletons. There are a few counts of this clone. The chain joins TRBV5-1 to TRBJ2-3; D is possibly TRBD1 (6 bases). Sequenced sample: peripheral blood. The clonotype comes from a woman in her sixties or seventies with acute or convalescent COVID-19. The CDR3 is CASTGNTDTQYF. CDR3 in DNA: TGCGCATCAACAGGGAACACAGATACGCAGTATTTT.